This entry lists 8 T cell receptor beta chains sequenced from one sample in a study of T cell responses to AZD1222 COVID-19 vaccine. Sequencing was performed with immunoSEQ multiplex PCR; in TCRdb, only in-frame clones are kept and a portion is missing. The table shows around 91,000 clones, with about 88% occurring only once. Sample: peripheral blood, taken on day 0 of AZD1222 vaccination. The receptors stem from an adult in good health.

The chain combines TRBV9 with TRBJ2-7, with TRBD1 matching over 7 bases. This CDR3 region has 14 residues. The trim removed 4 bases at V and 4 bases at J, leaving 8 bases unmatched. Germline lookup yields CDR1 SGDLS and CDR2 YYNGEE. This CDR3 reads CASSRRWDSYEQYF. The DNA of the CDR3 is TGTGCCAGCAGCAGACGTTGGGACAGTTACGAGCAGTACTTC.

This chain links TRBV12-2 with TRBJ2-7; the D call of TRBD2 is as the table states it, not checked on the DNA. TRBV12-2 is marked as a pseudogene. The CDR3 is 12 residues long. CDR3 amino acids: CASRSGGREQYF. CDR3 DNA sequence: TGTGCAAGTCGTTCGGGGGGAAGGGAGCAGTACTTC.

V is TRBV19 and J is TRBJ1-4, with 10 bases fitting TRBD1. CDR3 length: 14 residues. Unmatched junction bases numbered 5, after V lost 11 bases and J lost 2 bases. Germline V gives CDR1 LNHDA, CDR2 SQIVND (reference sequence). CDR3 loop: CAVQTGGTNEKLFF. CDR3 nucleotide sequence: TGTGCCGTTCAGACAGGGGGCACTAATGAAAAACTGTTTTTT.

This clone was counted a few times. J is TRBJ1-5 and V is TRBV28; the match to TRBD1 covers 10 bases. Germline lookup yields CDR1 MDHEN and CDR2 SYDVKM. This CDR3 comprises 17 residues. With V trimmed by 2 bases and J by 4 bases, 8 bases remained unmatched. CDR3 region: CASSLLRDRGFNQPQHF. The CDR3 nucleotides read TGTGCCAGCAGTTTACTCCGGGACAGGGGCTTTAATCAGCCCCAGCATTTT.

The chain combines TRBV18 with TRBJ2-7, with 8 positions matching TRBD1. With V trimmed by 4 bases and J by 6 bases, 8 bases remained unmatched. CDR1 is KGHSH, CDR2 LQKENI, per germline. The CDR3 totals 14 residues. CDR3 sequence reads: CASSLAGQVGEQYF. The CDR3 nucleotides read TGTGCCAGCTCACTTGCGGGACAGGTCGGCGAGCAGTACTTC.

Written as DNA, the CDR3 is TGTGCCAGCAGCCGCGAGGATCAGCCCCAGCATTTT. This encodes CASSREDQPQHF. The chain has TRBV7-2 and TRBJ1-5; D call uncertain. The germline V gene has CDR1 SGHTA and CDR2 FQGNSA. Trimming stripped 5 bases from V and 5 bases from J, with 7 bases between. The CDR3 extends over 12 amino acids.

This sequence joins TRBV5-8 and TRBJ2-1; TRBD1 or TRBD2 may be the D gene (5 bases each). The CDR3 runs to 17 residues. V was pared by 0 bases and J by 7 bases, with 20 bases between. From germline, CDR1 is SGHTS and CDR2 YDEGEE. In DNA form, the CDR3 reads TGTGCCAGCAGCTTGGGAGGGGCTGGGGTCTCGCGAAATGAGCAGTTCTTC. Translated, it gives CASSLGGAGVSRNEQFF. The full variable domain, with the rest looked up from reference TRBV5-8 and TRBJ2-1, is EAGVTQSPTHLIKTRGQQATLRCSPISGHTSVYWYQQALGLGLQFLLWYDEGEERNRGNFPPRFSGRQFPNYSSELNVNALELEDSALYLCASSLGGAGVSRNEQFFGPGTRLTVL.

This sequence joins TRBV4-1 and TRBJ2-3, with 10 bases identical to TRBD2. The trim removed 4 bases at V and 1 base at J, leaving 11 bases unmatched. The CDR3 is made up of 18 amino acids. Germline loops: CDR1 MGHRA, CDR2 YSYEKL. The chain's CDR3 is CASSRSPGTSAGTDTQYF. DNA of the CDR3: TGCGCCAGCAGCCGATCGCCAGGGACTAGCGCTGGCACAGATACGCAGTATTTT.